This TCR beta chain comes out of a study of vaccination and CD4 T cells after COVID-19. Study overall: Everyone enrolled got two doses of BNT162b2 or mRNA-1273 vaccine. Between diagnosis and the drawing of post-COVID samples lay a median around 100 days (range 35 to 161). Points from the study as a whole: Spike mono-reactivity was found in 304 of the 307 vaccine-specific clones identified in convalescent patients.

Sequencing of cultured CD4+ T cell DNA used the Oncomine TCR Beta short-read assay. TCRdb redid the calling of the PCR reads with MiXCR, one entry per CDR3 protein. The table shows fewer than 15,000 distinct CDR3 sequences, with around 50% occurring only once. A word on this clonotype: The antigen is undetermined.

Treatment of the sample: approximately 10-day PBMC culture with coronavirus spike peptide pools or control peptides (ViraFEST assay). Every well contained 1.5 million to 2.5 million PBMCs, which were grown with around 10 IU/ml IL-2 and approximately 9.4 ug/ml peptide pools. V trimming: 3 bases; J trimming: 2 bases; junction bases outside the gene matches: 4. In germline, CDR1 is DFQATT, CDR2 SNEGSKA (reference sequence). The length of the CDR3 is 13 residues. The sample comprised CD4+ T cells from blood, cultured in vitro. V is TRBV20-1 and J is TRBJ2-7, with 7 bases that match TRBD2. This TCR was sampled from a human donor who had recovered from COVID-19. CDR3 DNA: TGCAGTGCTAGCCCCGGACTAGCCTACGAGCAGTACTTC. This gives the protein CSASPGLAYEQYF.